The table lists the clone carrying this T cell receptor (beta chain) with a few counts. Its antigen remains unidentified. These data are taken from a study of OX40 agonist ivuxolimab in advanced cancers. Study summary: Dose-escalation subjects each had hepatocellular carcinoma, melanoma, renal cell or head and neck cancer.

This CDR3 comprises 16 residues. V lost 0 bases and J lost 0, with 10 bases in between. The germline CDR1 and CDR2 sequences are SGHRS and YFSETQ. Study observations and caveats: At 0.1 to 3.0 mg/kg, CD4+ and CD8+ blood T cells expanded clonally by week 6. No antigen was identified for the clonally expanded peripheral T cells. Low clonal expansion, among the lowest seen, marked partial responders at 0.1-3.0 mg/kg.

The protocol was immunoSEQ multiplex PCR, while the TCRdb copy is restricted to in-frame clones and leaves out a portion. The sample has roughly 80,000 clones, 90% seen once; the top ten hold 0.55% to 0.7%. The sequence derives from an adult with an advanced solid tumor such as melanoma, head and neck, liver or kidney cancer. Material: CD4+ or CD8+ T cells sorted from blood, obtained in a trial of the OX40 agonist ivuxolimab. V and J are TRBV5-1 and TRBJ1-3; the D is unclear. The CDR3 is CASSLGTPGSGNTIYF. DNA of the CDR3: TGCGCCAGCAGCTTGGGAACGCCGGGCTCTGGAAACACCATATATTTT.